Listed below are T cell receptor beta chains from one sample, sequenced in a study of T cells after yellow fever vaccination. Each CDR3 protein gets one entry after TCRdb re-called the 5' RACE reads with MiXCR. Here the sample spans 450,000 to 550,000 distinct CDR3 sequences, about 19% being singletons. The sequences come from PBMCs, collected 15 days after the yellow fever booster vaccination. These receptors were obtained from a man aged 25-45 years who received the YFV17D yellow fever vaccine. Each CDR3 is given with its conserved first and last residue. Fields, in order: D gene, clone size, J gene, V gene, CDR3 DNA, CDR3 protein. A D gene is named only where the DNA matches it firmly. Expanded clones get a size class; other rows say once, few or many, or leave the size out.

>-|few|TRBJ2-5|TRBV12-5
TGTGCTAGTGTGGGCTATCCCCAAGAGACCCAGTACTTC
CASVGYPQETQYF
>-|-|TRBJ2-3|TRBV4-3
TGCGCCAGCAGCCATTCCCTTAGGGAAGCTAGCACAGATACGCAGTATTTT
CASSHSLREASTDTQYF
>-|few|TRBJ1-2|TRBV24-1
TGTGCCACCAGTGAGGGGAGCTATGGCTACACCTTC
CATSEGSYGYTF
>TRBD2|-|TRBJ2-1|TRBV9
TGTGCCAGCAGCGGGGGTAGCGGGAGTTACAATGAGCAGTTCTTC
CASSGGSGSYNEQFF
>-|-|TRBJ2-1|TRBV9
TGTGCCAGCAGCAAGGCAGGGAGGTACAATGAGCAGTTCTTC
CASSKAGRYNEQFF
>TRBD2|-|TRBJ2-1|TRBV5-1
TGCGCCAGCAGCCTGACTAGCGTGGCTACGCAGTTCTTC
CASSLTSVATQFF
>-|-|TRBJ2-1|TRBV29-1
TGCAGCGTTACAACCTACAATGAGCAGTTCTTC
CSVTTYNEQFF
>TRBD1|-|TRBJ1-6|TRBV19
TGTGCCAGCGCGACAGGGGGAGATTCACCCCTCCACTTT
CASATGGDSPLHF
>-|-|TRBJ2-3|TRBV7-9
TGTGCCAGCAGAATGGGCTCCGGCTACACAGATACGCAGTATTTT
CASRMGSGYTDTQYF
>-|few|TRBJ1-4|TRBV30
TGTGCCTGGAGTGTAGGAGGGTTCGAAAAACTGTTTTTT
CAWSVGGFEKLFF
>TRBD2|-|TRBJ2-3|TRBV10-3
TGTGCCATCAGTGAGTCTCCCCTAGCGGGCGGAGATACGCAGTATTTT
CAISESPLAGGDTQYF
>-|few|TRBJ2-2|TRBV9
TGTGCCAGCAGCGCAAGCGCCTTGGACAGACACACCGGGGAGCTGTTTTTT
CASSASALDRHTGELFF
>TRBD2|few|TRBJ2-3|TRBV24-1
TGTGCCACCAGTGGTTCTTCCGGGACTAGCGGGAGCTTGCGCACAGATACGCAGTATTTT
CATSGSSGTSGSLRTDTQYF
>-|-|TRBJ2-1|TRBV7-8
TGTGCCAGCAGCTTTGGTAGCCCAAGCCCCAATGAGCAGTTCTTC
CASSFGSPSPNEQFF
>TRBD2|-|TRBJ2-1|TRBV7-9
TGTGCCAGCAGCTTAGGGCTAGCGGAGGCAAGGAATGAGCAGTTCTTC
CASSLGLAEARNEQFF
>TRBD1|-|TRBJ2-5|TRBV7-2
TGTGCCAGCAGCTTACGCCCGGGACAGACTCAAGAGACCCAGTACTTC
CASSLRPGQTQETQYF
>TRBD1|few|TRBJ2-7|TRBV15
TGTGCCACCAGCAGGACGACAGGGATCTCCTACGAGCAGTACTTC
CATSRTTGISYEQYF
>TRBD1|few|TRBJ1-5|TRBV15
TGTGCCAACCGAAACAGGGGCGGCAATCAGCCCCAGCATTTT
CANRNRGGNQPQHF
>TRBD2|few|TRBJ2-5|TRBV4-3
TGCGCCAGCAGCCAACTAGCGGGAGTCTTAGAGACCCAGTACTTC
CASSQLAGVLETQYF
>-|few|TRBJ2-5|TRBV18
TGTGCCAGCTCACCATGGCTACAGCAAGAGACCCAGTACTTC
CASSPWLQQETQYF
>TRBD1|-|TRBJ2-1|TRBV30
TGTGCCTGGAGTGCTAGTTTGGGGACAGAGGGCAATGAGCAGTTCTTC
CAWSASLGTEGNEQFF
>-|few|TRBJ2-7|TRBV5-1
TGCGCCAGCAGCGTAAGCGGGCAACCGGGGATGGAGCAGTACTTC
CASSVSGQPGMEQYF
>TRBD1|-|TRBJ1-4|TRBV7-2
TGTGCCAGCAGACGGGACAGGGGAAATGAAAAACTGTTTTTT
CASRRDRGNEKLFF
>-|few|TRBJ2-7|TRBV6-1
TGTGCCAGCAGCAGACTGGGGGGACAAGCCTACGAGCAGTACTTC
CASSRLGGQAYEQYF
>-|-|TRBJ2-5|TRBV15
TGTGCCACCAGCATAGGTGGGGGGTACCAAGAGACCCAGTACTTC
CATSIGGGYQETQYF
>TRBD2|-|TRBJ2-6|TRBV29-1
TGCAGCGTAGGCCTAGCGGGAGATAAGGGTGGGGCCAACGTCCTGACTTTC
CSVGLAGDKGGANVLTF
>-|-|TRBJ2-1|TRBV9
TGTGCCAGCAGCGTAGCTGGTTGGCAGGACAATGAGCAGTTCTTC
CASSVAGWQDNEQFF
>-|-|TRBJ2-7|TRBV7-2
TGTGCCAGCACCTTCGTTTGGGAGTTCGAGCAGTACTTC
CASTFVWEFEQYF